This is a list of T cell receptor beta chains from one sample in a study of siplizumab effects on memory and regulatory T cells. Assay used: immunoSEQ multiplex PCR; TCRdb lists only in-frame clones, some missing. This table holds about 100,000 clones, 94% found once. The sample taken for sequencing was non-Treg CD4+ T cells sorted from blood. The source of these receptors is a human donor in good health. CDR3s include the opening cysteine and the closing phenylalanine or tryptophan. The D gene is left open where the match is weak. Clone size appears in some rows only: once, few, many, or a class for an expanded clone.

j_gene,d_gene,v_gene,abundance,CDR3aa,CDR3nt
TRBJ2-3,NA,TRBV5-4,NA,CASSLDTDTQYF,TGTGCCAGCAGCTTGGACACAGATACGCAGTATTTT
TRBJ2-7,TRBD1,TRBV2,NA,CAGGTGGSYEQYF,TGTGCCGGGGGGACAGGGGGCTCGTACGAGCAGTACTTC
TRBJ2-3,NA,TRBV5-1,NA,CASSLRSETDTQYF,TGCGCCAGCAGCTTGCGGTCCGAGACAGATACGCAGTATTTT
TRBJ1-5,TRBD1,TRBV19,many,CASSSTGGNQPQHF,TGTGCCAGTAGTTCGACAGGGGGGAATCAGCCCCAGCATTTT
TRBJ2-7,TRBD1,TRBV7-8,NA,CASSSLPGQKRSYEQYF,TGTGCCAGCAGCTCACTTCCGGGACAGAAAAGATCCTACGAGCAGTACTTC
TRBJ2-5,NA,TRBV4-1,NA,CASSQDVGGPETQYF,TGCGCCAGCAGCCAAGATGTGGGAGGTCCCGAGACCCAGTACTTC
TRBJ2-1,TRBD2,TRBV7-9,NA,CASSRTSGWYNEQFF,TGTGCCAGCAGCCGGACTAGCGGATGGTACAATGAGCAGTTCTTC
TRBJ2-7,NA,TRBV9,once,CASSVGWQMGAEQYF,TGTGCCAGCAGCGTAGGGTGGCAGATGGGTGCCGAGCAGTACTTC
TRBJ2-7,TRBD1,TRBV7-2,NA,CASSLSVGQVWLEQYF,TGTGCCAGCAGCTTAAGCGTGGGACAGGTCTGGCTAGAGCAGTACTTC
TRBJ1-5,TRBD1,TRBV19,NA,CASSITGGANLGQPQHF,TGTGCCAGTAGTATTACAGGGGGCGCAAATCTCGGTCAGCCCCAGCATTTT
TRBJ1-2,NA,TRBV11-2,few,CASSPRVGGSDGYTF,TGTGCCAGCAGCCCGAGGGTCGGGGGCTCGGATGGCTACACCTTC
TRBJ2-7,NA,TRBV2,NA,CASSPTGLLNHEQYF,TGTGCCAGCAGTCCGACGGGACTCCTTAACCACGAGCAGTACTTC
TRBJ2-6,NA,TRBV7-2,NA,CASRKAGTSSGANVLTF,TGTGCCAGCAGAAAAGCTGGCACCTCCTCTGGGGCCAACGTCCTGACTTTC
TRBJ2-7,TRBD1,TRBV18,NA,CASSPGQGPYEQYF,TGTGCCAGCTCACCGGGACAGGGGCCCTACGAGCAGTACTTC
TRBJ2-1,NA,TRBV10-3,NA,CAISSTGSSYNEQFF,TGTGCCATCAGCTCAACAGGGAGCTCCTACAATGAGCAGTTCTTC
TRBJ1-5,NA,TRBV2,NA,CASNINRADQPQHF,TGTGCCAGCAATATTAACAGGGCGGATCAGCCCCAGCATTTT
TRBJ1-5,NA,TRBV28,NA,CASSTHPGNQPQHF,TGTGCCAGCAGTACCCACCCAGGGAATCAGCCCCAGCATTTT
TRBJ1-2,NA,TRBV29-1,NA,CSVGDTYGYTF,TGCAGCGTCGGGGACACCTATGGCTACACCTTC
TRBJ2-3,TRBD1,TRBV7-3,NA,CASRRTGTSTDTQYF,TGTGCCAGCAGACGGACAGGGACTAGCACAGATACGCAGTATTTT
TRBJ1-1,TRBD1,TRBV6-1,NA,CASSERQGNTEAFF,TGTGCCAGCAGTGAAAGACAGGGGAACACTGAAGCTTTCTTT
TRBJ1-3,NA,TRBV6-1,NA,CASSGRGPDGNTIYF,TGTGCCAGCAGTGGGCGGGGACCCGATGGAAACACCATATATTTT
TRBJ1-5,NA,TRBV7-8,NA,CASSLVTGGQPQHF,TGTGCCAGCAGCTTAGTGACAGGCGGTCAGCCCCAGCATTTT
TRBJ2-3,NA,TRBV6-6,NA,CASSRGLATGTDTQYF,TGTGCCAGCAGTAGAGGGCTAGCGACGGGTACAGATACGCAGTATTTT
TRBJ2-2,TRBD2,TRBV15,once,CATSRTSGMNTGELFF,TGTGCCACCAGCAGGACTAGCGGGATGAACACCGGGGAGCTGTTTTTT
TRBJ2-1,TRBD2,TRBV6-5,NA,CASSYQIAGVNEQFF,TGTGCCAGCAGTTACCAGATAGCGGGAGTAAATGAGCAGTTCTTC
TRBJ1-3,TRBD1,TRBV5-4,NA,CASSLGQGQSSGNTIYF,TGTGCCAGCAGCTTGGGACAGGGCCAGTCGTCCGGAAACACCATATATTTT
TRBJ1-5,NA,TRBV27,NA,CASSPRSNRVSNQPQHF,TGTGCCAGCAGTCCCCGTAGTAACAGGGTGAGCAATCAGCCCCAGCATTTT
TRBJ2-6,NA,TRBV29-1,NA,CSVDAGYGANVLTF,TGCAGCGTTGATGCGGGTTACGGGGCCAACGTCCTGACTTTC
TRBJ2-5,NA,TRBV5-8,NA,CATRGVETQYF,TGTGCAACTAGGGGGGTTGAGACCCAGTACTTC
TRBJ2-7,TRBD2,TRBV5-1,few,CASSLVGTSAYEQYF,TGCGCCAGCAGCTTGGTGGGGACTAGCGCCTACGAGCAGTACTTC
TRBJ2-1,TRBD1,TRBV6-1,NA,CASSEQGARNEQFF,TGTGCCAGCAGTGAACAGGGGGCGCGGAATGAGCAGTTCTTC
TRBJ1-5,NA,TRBV19,NA,CASSLQGLNQPQHF,TGTGCCAGTAGTTTACAGGGACTCAATCAGCCCCAGCATTTT
TRBJ2-7,NA,TRBV11-2,NA,CASNPGRVFYEQYF,TGTGCCAGCAACCCTGGACGGGTTTTTTACGAGCAGTACTTC
TRBJ1-5,TRBD1,TRBV4-1,NA,CASSQHFPSRGLGGSNQPQHF,TGCGCCAGCAGCCAACATTTTCCGAGCAGGGGGCTCGGAGGGAGCAATCAGCCCCAGCATTTT
TRBJ2-5,TRBD2,TRBV7-8,NA,CASSSSLAGRLQETQYF,TGTGCCAGCAGCTCCTCACTAGCGGGGAGGCTCCAAGAGACCCAGTACTTC
TRBJ2-1,NA,TRBV20-1,NA,CSPMLRDEQFF,TGCAGCCCCATGTTGAGGGACGAGCAGTTCTTC
TRBJ2-7,TRBD1,TRBV27,NA,CASSFALGQTSYEQYF,TGTGCCAGCAGTTTTGCTCTGGGACAGACCTCCTACGAGCAGTACTTC
TRBJ2-7,NA,TRBV6-5,NA,CASRNLGGEGEQYF,TGTGCCAGCAGAAACCTAGGCGGCGAGGGGGAGCAGTACTTC
TRBJ2-3,TRBD2,TRBV4-1,NA,CASRTTSGRTDTQYF,TGCGCCAGCAGGACAACTAGCGGCCGCACAGATACGCAGTATTTT
TRBJ1-1,NA,TRBV19,NA,CASSKAGLSGAEAFF,TGTGCCAGTAGTAAGGCAGGGCTAAGTGGCGCTGAAGCTTTCTTT
TRBJ2-2,TRBD2,TRBV5-1,NA,CASSPQGLAGGLNTGELFF,TGCGCCAGCAGTCCCCAAGGACTAGCGGGAGGGTTAAACACCGGGGAGCTGTTTTTT
TRBJ1-1,NA,TRBV7-9,NA,CASSLNTEAFF,TGTGCCAGCAGCCTCAACACTGAAGCTTTCTTT
TRBJ1-4,NA,TRBV7-9,once,CASSSGVANEKLFF,TGTGCCAGCAGCTCTGGGGTGGCTAATGAAAAACTGTTTTTT
TRBJ2-3,TRBD1,TRBV23-1,NA,CASSQTGLADTQYF,TGCGCCAGCAGTCAGACAGGGCTGGCAGATACGCAGTATTTT
TRBJ2-2,TRBD2,TRBV27,NA,CASTTYGGTGELFF,TGTGCCAGCACCACATACGGGGGGACCGGGGAGCTGTTTTTT
TRBJ2-2,TRBD2,TRBV7-2,once,CASSSTSGTTGELFF,TGTGCCAGCAGCTCCACTAGCGGGACAACGGGGGAGCTGTTTTTT
TRBJ2-7,TRBD1,TRBV5-8,once,CASSKYTGANYEQYF,TGTGCCAGCAGCAAATACACAGGGGCCAACTACGAGCAGTACTTC
TRBJ1-2,NA,TRBV28,once,CASRLGTVYGYTF,TGTGCCAGCAGACTCGGAACTGTCTATGGCTACACCTTC
TRBJ2-1,TRBD2,TRBV2,NA,CASSEAGLADNEQFF,TGTGCCAGCAGCGAAGCGGGACTAGCCGACAATGAGCAGTTCTTC
TRBJ2-1,NA,TRBV30,NA,CAGLAPAPNEQFF,TGTGCCGGCCTAGCCCCAGCGCCCAATGAGCAGTTCTTC
TRBJ1-5,NA,TRBV19,few,CASAGTGNQPQHF,TGTGCCAGTGCCGGGACGGGCAATCAGCCCCAGCATTTT
TRBJ1-1,NA,TRBV2,NA,CASSEEVGVFRGTEAFF,TGTGCCAGCAGTGAAGAGGTGGGGGTGTTCAGAGGCACTGAAGCTTTCTTT
TRBJ2-3,NA,TRBV2,NA,CASKRLFLITDTQYF,TGTGCCAGCAAGCGACTTTTTCTCATCACAGATACGCAGTATTTT
TRBJ1-1,TRBD1,TRBV2,NA,CASTPDRGTEAFF,TGTGCCAGCACGCCGGACAGGGGCACTGAAGCTTTCTTT
TRBJ1-2,NA,TRBV6-5,NA,CASSRDVYYGYTF,TGTGCCAGCAGTCGGGACGTTTACTATGGCTACACCTTC
TRBJ1-1,NA,TRBV19,NA,CASSIRGGEAFF,TGTGCCAGTAGTATACGGGGAGGTGAAGCTTTCTTT
TRBJ2-3,NA,TRBV14,NA,CASSQDQGGLYTDTQYF,TGTGCCAGCAGCCAAGATCAAGGGGGACTATATACAGATACGCAGTATTTT
TRBJ2-3,NA,TRBV27,NA,CASSSADSRASTDTQYF,TGTGCCAGCAGTTCTGCCGACTCGCGGGCTAGCACAGATACGCAGTATTTT
TRBJ2-1,NA,TRBV2,NA,CASRSRDGGYDEQFF,TGTGCCAGCAGATCCCGGGATGGGGGTTACGATGAGCAGTTCTTC